The 15 T cell receptor beta chains reported below all come from one sample, sequenced in a study of blood T cell repertoires in COVID-19. Using immunoSEQ multiplex PCR, the repertoire was profiled, and TCRdb retains in-frame clones only, with some absent. The profile shows about 210,000 clones, roughly four fifths of them singletons. What was sequenced was peripheral blood. All receptors derive from a woman aged 35 to 49 with acute or convalescent COVID-19.

The CDR3 spells CASSERGYLIDEQFF. CDR3 coding DNA: TGTGCCAGCAGCGAGAGGGGGTACTTAATCGATGAGCAGTTCTTC. The genes are TRBV7-2 and TRBJ2-1, with D possibly matching TRBD1 (6 bases). CDR1 is SGHTA and CDR2 is FQGNSA in the germline V gene. The V end lost 5 bases, the J end lost 8 bases, and 19 bases lay between the germline ends. The CDR3 is 15 amino acids.

This clone was seen a single time. The gene calls are TRBV4-2 and TRBJ2-3; 13 positions match TRBD2. Germline V gene lookup returns CDR1 LGHNA and CDR2 YNFKEQ. This CDR3 has 18 residues. V gave up 4 bases and J gave up 0 bases; unmatched junction bases: 7. CDR3 sequence: CASSPGLAGVTSTDTQYF. CDR3 sequence (DNA): TGTGCCAGCAGCCCTGGACTAGCGGGGGTAACTAGCACAGATACGCAGTATTTT.

The rearrangement joins TRBV21-1 to TRBJ2-5; the table's D call of TRBD2 was not tested on the DNA. TRBV21-1 represents a pseudogene. The CDR3 has 13 residues. The CDR3 region has the DNA TGTGCCAGCAGCAAACCCGGCGGAGAGACCCAGTACTTC. Its protein is CASSKPGGETQYF.

This clone appeared a single time. CDR3 protein: CASKLINQPQHF. The DNA for the CDR3 is TGTGCCAGTAAGCTCATCAATCAGCCCCAGCATTTT. The rearrangement joins TRBV19 to TRBJ1-5; the D is unclear. This CDR3 has 12 residues. Germline V gene lookup returns CDR1 LNHDA and CDR2 SQIVND (reference sequence). Trimming took off 7 bases at V and 3 bases at J, with 7 bases between the two ends.

The chain links TRBV3-1 (or the pseudogene TRBV3-2) to TRBJ1-5; a possible D gene is TRBD1 (5 bases). Per germline, CDR1 LGHDT and CDR2 YNNKEL (reference sequence). The V and J ends lost 4 bases and 10 bases respectively, with 14 bases between them. This CDR3 region has 13 residues. The CDR3 DNA follows: TGTGCCAGCAGCCCTAGCGGGAGGGGACCCCAGCATTTT. Its translation: CASSPSGRGPQHF.

The rearrangement joins TRBV21-1 to TRBJ2-5; the table names TRBD1, a call not compared with the DNA. TRBV21-1 is described as a pseudogene. CDR3 length equals 14 residues. The CDR3 DNA is TGTGCCAGCAGGATTCGACAGGGGAAGGAGACCCAGTACTTC. It is translated as CASRIRQGKETQYF.

To note about this clone: The junction shows a germline mismatch at one end, possibly a read error. The chain carries TRBV19 and TRBJ1-2; D ambiguous. Germline assignment: CDR1 LNHDA and CDR2 SQIVND (reference sequence). CDR3 length equals 14 residues. CDR3 bases: TGTGCCAGTAGTACAAAGACTGTGGTCTATAGCTACACCTTC. Protein: CASSTKTVVYSYTF.

The V gene is TRBV7-9, the J gene TRBJ2-1; perhaps TRBD2 as D (5 bases). Germline values: CDR1 SEHNR, CDR2 FQNEAQ (reference sequence). Trimming pared 5 bases from V and 10 bases from J, leaving 12 bases between. The CDR3 has 12 amino acids. The CDR3 nucleotides read TGTGCCAGCAGCCCCTTTTCGGGGGAGCAGTTCTTC. It yields the protein CASSPFSGEQFF.

This sequence joins TRBV6-2 or TRBV6-3 and TRBJ2-5, with D possibly being TRBD1 (6 bases). This CDR3 is 17 amino acids long. The V gene's germline CDR1 is MNHEY and CDR2 SVGEGT. Trimming removed 6 bases at V and 1 base at J, with 21 bases between. CDR3 sequence: CASSLTAGQSSQETQYF. DNA of the CDR3: TGTGCCAGCAGCCTAACCGCCGGACAGTCTTCCCAAGAGACCCAGTACTTC.

This sequence joins TRBV5-6 and TRBJ2-7, with 9 bases identical to TRBD1. Per the germline V gene, CDR1 is SGHDT and CDR2 is YYEEEE. The CDR3 sequence is 15 residues long. With V trimmed by 1 base and J by 5 bases, 7 bases remained unmatched. The CDR3 coding sequence is TGTGCCAGCAGCTTGATCGGACAGGGGTCCCACGAGCAGTACTTC. It yields the protein CASSLIGQGSHEQYF.

This clone has a handful of counts. This rearrangement joins TRBV5-1 to TRBJ1-1; a weak D match, TRBD1 (6 bases). Germline loops: CDR1 SGHRS, CDR2 YFSETQ. Trimming stripped 3 bases from V and 1 base from J, with 7 bases between. The CDR3 contains 13 residues. The CDR3 reads CASSWGQNTEAFF. DNA for the CDR3: TGCGCCAGCAGCTGGGGACAGAACACTGAAGCTTTCTTT.

The chain uses TRBV7-9 and TRBJ2-5; TRBD1 aligns across 10 bases. The CDR3 consists of 15 residues. V shed 5 bases and J 2 bases; nucleotides not matched to a gene: 5. Germline V lookup: CDR1 SEHNR, CDR2 FQNEAQ (reference sequence). CDR3 bases: TGTGCCAGCAGCCCTGACAGGGGGCAACAAGAGACCCAGTACTTC. Translating it yields CASSPDRGQQETQYF. Full variable domain (remainder filled in from reference TRBV7-9 and TRBJ2-5): DTGVSQNPRHKITKRGQNVTFRCDPISEHNRLYWYRQTLGQGPEFLTYFQNEAQLEKSRLLSDRFSAERPKGSFSTLEIQRTEQGDSAMYLCASSPDRGQQETQYFGPGTRLLVL.

This clone was counted once. The gene calls are TRBV10-1 and TRBJ1-3, with D unclear. The CDR3 contains 13 residues. The V gene lost 3 bases and the J gene lost 1 base, with 4 bases spanning the gap. Germline lookup yields CDR1 WNHNN and CDR2 SYGVQD (reference sequence). CDR3 amino acids: CASSDGSGNTIYF. CDR3 nucleotide sequence: TGCGCCAGCAGTGACGGGTCTGGAAACACCATATATTTT.

The chain employs TRBV15 and TRBJ2-7; weak D call: TRBD2 (5 bases). V lost 0 bases and J lost 1, with 10 bases in between. This CDR3 region has 15 residues. Germline values: CDR1 LNHNV, CDR2 YYDKDF (reference sequence). The CDR3 DNA sequence: TGTGCCACCAGCAGAGATCGGACGGGATCCTACGAGCAGTACTTC. This encodes CATSRDRTGSYEQYF.

The chain joins TRBV6-5 to TRBJ1-5; the match to TRBD1 covers 7 bases. This CDR3 is built from 14 residues. The ends lost 6 bases at V and 2 bases at J; junction bases unmatched: 4. CDR1 is MNHEY, CDR2 SVGAGI, per germline. The CDR3 DNA reads as TGTGCCAGCAGCTGGACAGGCGGCAATCAGCCCCAGCATTTT. Protein product: CASSWTGGNQPQHF.